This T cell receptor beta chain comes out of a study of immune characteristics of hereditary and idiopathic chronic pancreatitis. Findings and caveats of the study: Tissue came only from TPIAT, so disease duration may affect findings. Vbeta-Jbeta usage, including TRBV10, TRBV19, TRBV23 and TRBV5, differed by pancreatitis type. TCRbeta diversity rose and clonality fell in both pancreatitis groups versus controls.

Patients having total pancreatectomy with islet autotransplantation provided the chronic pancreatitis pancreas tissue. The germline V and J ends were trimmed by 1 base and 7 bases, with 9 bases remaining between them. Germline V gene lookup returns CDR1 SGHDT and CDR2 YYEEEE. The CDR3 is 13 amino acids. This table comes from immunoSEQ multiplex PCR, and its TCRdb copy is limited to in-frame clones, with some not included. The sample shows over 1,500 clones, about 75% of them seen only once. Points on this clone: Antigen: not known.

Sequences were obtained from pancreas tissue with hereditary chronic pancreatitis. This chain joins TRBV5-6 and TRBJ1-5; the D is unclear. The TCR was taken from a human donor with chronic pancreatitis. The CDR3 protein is CASSLNLGQPQHF. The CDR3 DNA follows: TGTGCCAGCAGCTTGAATCTGGGACAGCCCCAGCATTTT. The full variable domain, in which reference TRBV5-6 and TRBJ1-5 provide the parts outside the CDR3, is DAGVTQSPTHLIKTRGQQVTLRCSPKSGHDTVSWYQQALGQGPQFIFQYYEEEERQRGNFPDRFSGHQFPNYSSELNVNALLLGDSALYLCASSLNLGQPQHFGDGTRLSIL.